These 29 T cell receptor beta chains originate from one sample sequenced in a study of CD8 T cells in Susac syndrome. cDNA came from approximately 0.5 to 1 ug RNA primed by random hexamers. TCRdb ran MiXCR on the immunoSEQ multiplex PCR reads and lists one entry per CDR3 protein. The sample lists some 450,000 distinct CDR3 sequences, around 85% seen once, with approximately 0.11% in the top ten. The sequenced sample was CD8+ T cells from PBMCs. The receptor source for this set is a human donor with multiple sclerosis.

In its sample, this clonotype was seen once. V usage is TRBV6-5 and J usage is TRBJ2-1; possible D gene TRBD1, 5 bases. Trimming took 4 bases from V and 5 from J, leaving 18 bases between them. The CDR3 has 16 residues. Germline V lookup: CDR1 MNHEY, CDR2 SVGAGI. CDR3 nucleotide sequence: TGTGCCAGCAGTTTCTCCTTGGGGCACCCAAACAATGAGCAGTTCTTC. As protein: CASSFSLGHPNNEQFF.

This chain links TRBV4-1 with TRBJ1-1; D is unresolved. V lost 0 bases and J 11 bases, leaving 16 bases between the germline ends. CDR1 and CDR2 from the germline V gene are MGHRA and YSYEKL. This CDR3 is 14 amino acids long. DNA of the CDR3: TGCGCCAGCAGCCAAGACAGCCTTTCCGGAATGGCTTTCTTT. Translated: CASSQDSLSGMAFF.

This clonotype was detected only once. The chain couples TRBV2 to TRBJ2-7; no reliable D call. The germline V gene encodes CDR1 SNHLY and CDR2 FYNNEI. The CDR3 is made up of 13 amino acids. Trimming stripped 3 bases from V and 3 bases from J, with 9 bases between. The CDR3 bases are TGTGCCAGCAGTGACACCCTAATCTACGAGCAGTACTTC. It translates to CASSDTLIYEQYF.

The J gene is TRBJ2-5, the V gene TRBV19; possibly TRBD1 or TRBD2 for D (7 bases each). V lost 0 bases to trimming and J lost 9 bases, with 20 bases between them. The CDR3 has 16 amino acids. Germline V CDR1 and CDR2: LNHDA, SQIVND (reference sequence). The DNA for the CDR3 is TGTGCCAGTAGTATAGAGGGAGGGGGCTTCTCGGAGGCCCAGTACTTC. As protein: CASSIEGGGFSEAQYF.

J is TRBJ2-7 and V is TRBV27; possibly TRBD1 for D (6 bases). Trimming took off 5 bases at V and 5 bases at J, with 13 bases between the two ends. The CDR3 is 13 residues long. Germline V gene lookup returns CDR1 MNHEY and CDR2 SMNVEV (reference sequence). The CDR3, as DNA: TGTGCCAGCAGTGCGGACAGCGGCGACGAGCAGTACTTC. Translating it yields CASSADSGDEQYF.

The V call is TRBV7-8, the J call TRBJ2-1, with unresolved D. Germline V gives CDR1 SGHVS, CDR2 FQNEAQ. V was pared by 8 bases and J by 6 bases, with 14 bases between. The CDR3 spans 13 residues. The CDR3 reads CASRAVIPNEQFF. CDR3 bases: TGTGCCAGCCGTGCAGTTATCCCCAATGAGCAGTTCTTC.

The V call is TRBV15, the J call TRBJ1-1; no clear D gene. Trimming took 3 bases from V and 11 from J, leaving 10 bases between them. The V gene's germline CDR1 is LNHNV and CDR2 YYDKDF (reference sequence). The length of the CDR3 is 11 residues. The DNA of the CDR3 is TGTGCCACCAGCAGTGGGTGGGGTGCTTTCTTT. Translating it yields CATSSGWGAFF.

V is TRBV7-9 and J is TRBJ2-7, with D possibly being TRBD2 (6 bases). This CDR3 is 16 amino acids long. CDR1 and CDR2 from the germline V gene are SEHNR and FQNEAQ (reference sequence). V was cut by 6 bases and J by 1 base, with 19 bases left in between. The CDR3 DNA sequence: TGTGCCAGCAGTGCCCTGCCGGGGACTTCTTCCTACGAGCAGTACTTC. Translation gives CASSALPGTSSYEQYF.

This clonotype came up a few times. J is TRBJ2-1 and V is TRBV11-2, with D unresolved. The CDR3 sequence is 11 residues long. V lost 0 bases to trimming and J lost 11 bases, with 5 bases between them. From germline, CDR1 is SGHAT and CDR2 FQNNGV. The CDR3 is CASSLDPKQFF. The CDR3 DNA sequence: TGTGCCAGCAGCTTAGATCCCAAGCAGTTCTTC.

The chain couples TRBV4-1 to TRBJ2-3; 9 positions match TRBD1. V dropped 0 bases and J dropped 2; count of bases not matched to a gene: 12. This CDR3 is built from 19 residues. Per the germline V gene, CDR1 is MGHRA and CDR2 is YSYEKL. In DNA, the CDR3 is TGCGCCAGCAGCCAAGAGCTCGCGATGGGACAGGGCATCACAGATACGCAGTATTTT. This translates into CASSQELAMGQGITDTQYF.

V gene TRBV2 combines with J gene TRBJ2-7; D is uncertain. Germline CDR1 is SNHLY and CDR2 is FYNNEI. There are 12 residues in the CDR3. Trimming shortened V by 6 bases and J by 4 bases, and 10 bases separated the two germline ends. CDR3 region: CASRDPGYEQYF. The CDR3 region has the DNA TGTGCCAGCAGGGACCCCGGGTACGAGCAGTACTTC.

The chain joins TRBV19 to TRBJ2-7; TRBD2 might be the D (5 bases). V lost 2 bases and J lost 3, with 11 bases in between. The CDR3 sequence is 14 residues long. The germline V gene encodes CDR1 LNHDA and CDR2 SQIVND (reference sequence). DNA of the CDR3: TGTGCCAGTAGTATAACAGCGGAGCACTACGAGCAGTACTTC. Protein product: CASSITAEHYEQYF.

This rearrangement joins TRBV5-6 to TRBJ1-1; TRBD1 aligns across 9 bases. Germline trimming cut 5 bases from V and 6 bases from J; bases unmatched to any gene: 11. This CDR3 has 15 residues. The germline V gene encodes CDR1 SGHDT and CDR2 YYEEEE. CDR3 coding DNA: TGTGCCAGCAGTTCGAACAGGGGGCGCAGCGCTGAAGCTTTCTTT. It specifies CASSSNRGRSAEAFF.

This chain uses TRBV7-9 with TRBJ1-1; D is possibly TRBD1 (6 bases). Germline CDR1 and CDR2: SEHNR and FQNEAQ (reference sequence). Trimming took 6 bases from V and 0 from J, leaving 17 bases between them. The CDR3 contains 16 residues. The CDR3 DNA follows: TGTGCCAGCAGTTCAAACCGGGACATTCTGAACACTGAAGCTTTCTTT. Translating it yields CASSSNRDILNTEAFF.

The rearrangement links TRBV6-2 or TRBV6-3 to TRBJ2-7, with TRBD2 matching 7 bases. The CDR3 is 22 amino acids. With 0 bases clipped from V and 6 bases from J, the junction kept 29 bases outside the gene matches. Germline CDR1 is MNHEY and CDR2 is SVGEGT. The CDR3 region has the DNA TGTGCCAGCAGTTACTCCTATCCATCCCGCCCGGCTAGCGGATCATTTTGGTTCGAGCAGTACTTC. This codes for CASSYSYPSRPASGSFWFEQYF.

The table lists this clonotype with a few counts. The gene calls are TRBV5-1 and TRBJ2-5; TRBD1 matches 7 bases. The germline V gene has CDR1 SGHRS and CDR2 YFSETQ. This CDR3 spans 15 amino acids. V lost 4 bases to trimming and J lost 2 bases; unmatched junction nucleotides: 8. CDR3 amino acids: CASSPTGANQETQYF. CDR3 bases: TGCGCCAGCAGCCCAACAGGGGCGAATCAAGAGACCCAGTACTTC.

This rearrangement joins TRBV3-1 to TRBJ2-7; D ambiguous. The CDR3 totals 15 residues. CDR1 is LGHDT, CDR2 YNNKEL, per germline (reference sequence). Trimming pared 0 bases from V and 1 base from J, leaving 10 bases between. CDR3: CASSQDPGGSYEQYF. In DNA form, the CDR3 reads TGTGCCAGCAGCCAAGACCCCGGCGGTTCCTACGAGCAGTACTTC.

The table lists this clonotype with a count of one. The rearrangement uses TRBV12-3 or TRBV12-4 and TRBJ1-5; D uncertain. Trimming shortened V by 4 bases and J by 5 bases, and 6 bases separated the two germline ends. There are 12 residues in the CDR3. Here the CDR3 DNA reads TGTGCCAGCAGTTCCGGGGATCAGCCCCAGCATTTT. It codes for CASSSGDQPQHF.

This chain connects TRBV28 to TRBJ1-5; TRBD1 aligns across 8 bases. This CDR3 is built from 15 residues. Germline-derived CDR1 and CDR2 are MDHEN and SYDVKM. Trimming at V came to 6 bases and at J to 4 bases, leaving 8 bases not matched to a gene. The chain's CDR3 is CASRKRQGWNQPQHF. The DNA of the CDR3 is TGTGCCAGCAGAAAACGACAGGGGTGGAATCAGCCCCAGCATTTT.

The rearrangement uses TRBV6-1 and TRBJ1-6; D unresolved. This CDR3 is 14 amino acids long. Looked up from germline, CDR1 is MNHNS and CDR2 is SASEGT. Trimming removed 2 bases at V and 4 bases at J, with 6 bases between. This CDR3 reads CASSEYGYNSPLHF. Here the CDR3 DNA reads TGTGCCAGCAGTGAATACGGTTATAATTCACCCCTCCACTTT.

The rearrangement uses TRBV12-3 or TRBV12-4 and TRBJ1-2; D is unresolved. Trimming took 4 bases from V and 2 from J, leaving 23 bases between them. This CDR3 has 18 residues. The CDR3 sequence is CASSSHPGLDPVNYGYTF. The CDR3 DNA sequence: TGTGCCAGCAGTTCCCACCCGGGCCTCGACCCGGTCAACTATGGCTACACCTTC.

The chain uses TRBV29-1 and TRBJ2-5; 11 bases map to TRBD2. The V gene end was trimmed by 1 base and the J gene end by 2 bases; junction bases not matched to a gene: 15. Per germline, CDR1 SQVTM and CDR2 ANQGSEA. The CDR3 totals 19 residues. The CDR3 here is CSVEAPSGRSGVWQETQYF. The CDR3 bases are TGCAGCGTTGAAGCCCCTAGCGGGAGGAGCGGAGTTTGGCAAGAGACCCAGTACTTC.

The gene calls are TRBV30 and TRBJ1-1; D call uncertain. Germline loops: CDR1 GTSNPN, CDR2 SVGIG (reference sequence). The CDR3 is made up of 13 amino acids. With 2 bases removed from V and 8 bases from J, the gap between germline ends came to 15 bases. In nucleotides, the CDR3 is TGTGCCTGGAGTAAAGTTGGAGGGAAGGAAGCTTTCTTT. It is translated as CAWSKVGGKEAFF.

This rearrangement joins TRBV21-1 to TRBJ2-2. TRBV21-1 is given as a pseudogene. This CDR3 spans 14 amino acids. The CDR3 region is CASSPRRSAGELFF. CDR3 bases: TGTGCCAGCAGCCCCCGCAGAAGCGCCGGGGAGCTGTTTTTT.

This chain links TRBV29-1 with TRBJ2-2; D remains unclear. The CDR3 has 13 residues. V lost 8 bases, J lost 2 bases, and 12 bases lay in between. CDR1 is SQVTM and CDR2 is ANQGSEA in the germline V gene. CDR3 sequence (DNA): TGCAGCTTTCGGCAGGAAAACACCGGGGAGCTGTTTTTT. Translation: CSFRQENTGELFF.

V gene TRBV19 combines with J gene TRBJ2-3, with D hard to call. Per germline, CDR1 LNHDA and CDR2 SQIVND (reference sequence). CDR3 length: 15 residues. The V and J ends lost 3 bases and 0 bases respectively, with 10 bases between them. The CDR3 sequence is CASSISTVSTDTQYF. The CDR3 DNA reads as TGTGCCAGTAGTATCTCCACCGTTAGCACAGATACGCAGTATTTT.

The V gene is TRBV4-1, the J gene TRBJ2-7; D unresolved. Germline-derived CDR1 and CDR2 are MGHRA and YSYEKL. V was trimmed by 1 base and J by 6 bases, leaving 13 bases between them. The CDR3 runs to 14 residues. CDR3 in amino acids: CASSQVLGSGEQYF. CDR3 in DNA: TGCGCCAGCAGCCAAGTACTCGGCTCGGGCGAGCAGTACTTC.

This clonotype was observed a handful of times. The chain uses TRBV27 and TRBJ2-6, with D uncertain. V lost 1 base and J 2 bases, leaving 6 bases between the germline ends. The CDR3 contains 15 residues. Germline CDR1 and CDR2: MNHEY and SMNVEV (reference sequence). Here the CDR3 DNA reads TGTGCCAGCAGTTTATACCTCGCTGGGGCCAACGTCCTGACTTTC. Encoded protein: CASSLYLAGANVLTF.

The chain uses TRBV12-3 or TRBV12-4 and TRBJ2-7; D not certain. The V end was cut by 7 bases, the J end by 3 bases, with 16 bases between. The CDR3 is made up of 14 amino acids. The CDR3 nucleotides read TGTGCCAGCACCACCTTCGGCAGATACTACGAGCAGTACTTC. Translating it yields CASTTFGRYYEQYF.